This TCR beta chain came from a study of blood T cell repertoires in COVID-19. The overall study: In each case, the material was cDNA or gDNA derived from T cells, B-cell-depleted T cells, or PBMCs.

TCRdb keeps only in-frame clones here, not all; method: immunoSEQ multiplex PCR. The sample yields some 130,000 clones, about 72% seen once. The table lists this clone with many counts. This TCR was recovered from a man in his sixties who had recovered from COVID-19. The specimen sequenced was peripheral blood.

CDR3 residues: CASSVLPTDTQYF. CDR3 nucleotide sequence: TGTGCCAGCAGCGTCCTTCCCACAGATACGCAGTATTTT. The chain links TRBV9 to TRBJ2-3; D is uncertain. Germline V gene lookup returns CDR1 SGDLS and CDR2 YYNGEE. V lost 2 bases, J lost 2 bases, and 6 bases lay in between. There are 13 residues in the CDR3.